This T cell receptor beta chain was recovered during a study of early T cells in non-severe SARS-CoV-2 infection. TCRdb itself ran the 5' RACE reads through MiXCR, one entry per CDR3 protein. The data contain tens of thousands of distinct CDR3 sequences, less than 15% of them singletons. Looked up from germline, CDR1 is SGHTA and CDR2 is FQGTGA. The V end was cut by 5 bases, the J end by 1 base, with 10 bases between. This CDR3 region has 14 residues. Sample: whole blood. The sequence derives from an adult who was a healthcare worker with PCR-confirmed SARS-CoV-2 infection or an uninfected control (not recorded which). The rearrangement uses TRBV7-3 and TRBJ2-3; D perhaps matches TRBD2 (6 bases). CDR3 DNA sequence: TGTGCCAGCAGCCCGTGGGGGGGCACAGATACGCAGTATTTT. Translated, it gives CASSPWGGTDTQYF.